Listed here are 11 T cell receptor beta chains from one sample, sequenced in a study of blood T cell repertoires in COVID-19. Sequencing used immunoSEQ multiplex PCR; TCRdb keeps in-frame clones, though not all of them. The table has a few hundred thousand clones, more than 85% seen once. Sequences were obtained from PBMCs or T cells enriched from blood (not recorded which). These receptor sequences come from a woman in her twenties or thirties who had recovered from COVID-19.

The J gene is TRBJ1-4, the V gene TRBV24-1; D is ambiguous. Trimming stripped 8 bases from V and 7 bases from J, with 25 bases between. Germline loops: CDR1 KGHDR, CDR2 SFDVKD. This CDR3 is built from 17 residues. CDR3 coding DNA: TGTGCCACCACTTCTTGCCGGCCGGTGGGAGTCAGTGAAAAACTGTTTTTT. Protein sequence: CATTSCRPVGVSEKLFF.

V usage is TRBV12-3 or TRBV12-4 and J usage is TRBJ1-4; a possible D gene is TRBD1 (6 bases). V lost 6 bases and J 7 bases, leaving 12 bases between the germline ends. The CDR3 runs 13 residues. CDR3 region: CASSTGLGEKLFF. The CDR3 DNA sequence: TGTGCCAGCAGCACAGGGCTTGGTGAAAAACTGTTTTTT.

Comment on this clone: The limits of the CDR3 on the DNA are not certain, so only TCRdb's listed CDR3 is given. The chain uses TRBV28 and TRBJ1-1; TRBD1, as called in the table, went unchecked against the DNA. CDR1 is MDHEN, CDR2 SYDVKM, per germline. The CDR3 has 15 residues if both end residues are counted. The CDR3: CASSSSTAPNTEAFF.

This chain connects TRBV5-1 to TRBJ2-3; D not certain. Germline-derived CDR1 and CDR2 are SGHRS and YFSETQ. V gave up 0 bases and J gave up 5 bases, with 7 bases separating them. The CDR3 has 13 amino acids. The CDR3 nucleotides read TGCGCCAGCAGCTTGGCCGCGGTAGATACGCAGTATTTT. This translates into CASSLAAVDTQYF.

The rearrangement uses TRBV9 and TRBJ2-2; TRBD2 agrees at 7 bases. The CDR3 loop spans 16 amino acids. Losses at the gene ends were 4 bases for V and 3 bases for J; bases not matched to a gene: 9. The germline gives CDR1 SGDLS, CDR2 YYNGEE. This chain's CDR3 is CASSSRGGVHTGELFF. CDR3 sequence (DNA): TGTGCCAGCAGCTCCCGGGGAGGGGTACACACCGGGGAGCTGTTTTTT. Together with reference TRBV9 and TRBJ2-2, the CDR3 gives the full variable domain: DSGVTQTPKHLITATGQRVTLRCSPRSGDLSVYWYQQSLDQGLQFLIQYYNGEERAKGNILERFSAQQFPDLHSELNLSSLELGDSALYFCASSSRGGVHTGELFFGEGSRLTVL.

The J gene is TRBJ2-7, the V gene TRBV16, with TRBD1 matching over 9 bases. The length of the CDR3 is 15 residues. The germline CDR1 and CDR2 sequences are KGHSY and FQNENV. V was pared by 4 bases and J by 0 bases, with 4 bases of the junction left unmatched. CDR3 protein: CASSRGQGISYEQYF. The CDR3 bases are TGTGCCAGCAGCCGAGGACAGGGGATCTCCTACGAGCAGTACTTC.

The chain combines TRBV3-1 (or the pseudogene TRBV3-2) with TRBJ2-4; TRBD2 might be the D (6 bases). Trimming removed 2 bases at V and 0 bases at J, with 14 bases between. Germline loops: CDR1 LGHDT, CDR2 YNNKEL (reference sequence). The length of the CDR3 is 17 residues. CDR3 sequence: CASSQRSGPLAKNIQYF. The DNA of the CDR3 is TGTGCCAGCAGCCAACGAAGCGGGCCTCTAGCCAAAAACATTCAGTACTTC.

This chain links TRBV6-5 with TRBJ1-1, with D maybe TRBD1 (6 bases). Germline V gene sequence: CDR1 MNHEY, CDR2 SVGAGI. This CDR3 has 15 amino acids. V was shortened by 5 bases and J by 4 bases, with 17 bases between the two germline ends. CDR3 residues: CASSRRYRDGTEAFF. The CDR3 bases are TGTGCCAGCAGTCGCCGTTACAGGGATGGCACTGAAGCTTTCTTT.

The gene calls are TRBV10-3 and TRBJ2-7; no definite D call. Germline V gives CDR1 ENHRY, CDR2 SYGVKD. The V end lost 3 bases, the J end lost 4 bases, and 4 bases lay between the germline ends. This CDR3 contains 11 residues. In DNA form, the CDR3 reads TGTGCCATCAGTGAAGCTTACGAGCAGTACTTC. This encodes CAISEAYEQYF.

The chain employs TRBV9 and TRBJ1-6; D gene unclear. CDR3 length equals 14 residues. Germline loops: CDR1 SGDLS, CDR2 YYNGEE. V shed 5 bases and J shed 7 bases, with 13 bases lying between them. DNA for the CDR3: TGTGCCAGCAGTGACGGTCGGGGAAATTCACCCCTCCACTTT. This codes for CASSDGRGNSPLHF.

As DNA, the CDR3 is TGTGCCAGCAGTGACCCCTCGGGAGCGGGGGGTAGATACACAGATACGCAGTATTTT. It specifies CASSDPSGAGGRYTDTQYF. The J gene is TRBJ2-3, the V gene TRBV6-1, with TRBD2 matching over 9 bases. Germline CDR1 is MNHNS and CDR2 is SASEGT. The CDR3 is 19 amino acids. Unmatched junction bases numbered 15, after V lost 3 bases and J lost 2 bases.